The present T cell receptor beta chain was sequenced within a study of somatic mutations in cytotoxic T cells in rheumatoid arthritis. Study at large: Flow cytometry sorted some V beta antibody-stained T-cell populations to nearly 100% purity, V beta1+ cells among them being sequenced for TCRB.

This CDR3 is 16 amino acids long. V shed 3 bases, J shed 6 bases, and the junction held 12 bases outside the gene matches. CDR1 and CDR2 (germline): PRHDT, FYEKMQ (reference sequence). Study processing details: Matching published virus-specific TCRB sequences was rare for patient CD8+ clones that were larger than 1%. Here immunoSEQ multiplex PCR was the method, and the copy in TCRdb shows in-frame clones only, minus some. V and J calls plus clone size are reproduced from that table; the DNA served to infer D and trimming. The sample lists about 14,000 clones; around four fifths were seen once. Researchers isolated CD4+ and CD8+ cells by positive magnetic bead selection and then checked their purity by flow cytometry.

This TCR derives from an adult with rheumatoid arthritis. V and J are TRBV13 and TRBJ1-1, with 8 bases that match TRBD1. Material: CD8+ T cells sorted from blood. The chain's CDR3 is CASSLTGATRGAEAFF. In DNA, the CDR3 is TGTGCCAGCAGCTTGACAGGGGCGACCCGGGGCGCTGAAGCTTTCTTT.